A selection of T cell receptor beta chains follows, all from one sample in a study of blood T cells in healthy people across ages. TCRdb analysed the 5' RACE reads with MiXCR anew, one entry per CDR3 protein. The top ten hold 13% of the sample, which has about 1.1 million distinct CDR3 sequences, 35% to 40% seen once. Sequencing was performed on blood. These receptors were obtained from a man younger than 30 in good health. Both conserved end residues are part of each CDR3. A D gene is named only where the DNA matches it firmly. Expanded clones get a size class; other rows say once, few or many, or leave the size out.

DNA: TGCAGCGTGTTGGGGGGACAGGGGCCCCTGAACACTGAAGCTTTCTTT
CDR3: CSVLGGQGPLNTEAFF
J: TRBJ1-1
V: TRBV29-1
D: TRBD1
size: few

DNA: TGTGCCAGCAGCCCCCTCGAGAATCAGCCCCAGCATTTT
CDR3: CASSPLENQPQHF
J: TRBJ1-5
V: TRBV12-3/TRBV12-4
D: NA
size: many

DNA: TGTGCCACCAAACAGGACAATGAGCAGTTCTTC
CDR3: CATKQDNEQFF
J: TRBJ2-1
V: TRBV24-1
D: NA
size: NA

DNA: TGTGCCAGCAGCCCTCGGGCCAGAACGCAGTACTTC
CDR3: CASSPRARTQYF
J: TRBJ2-5
V: TRBV11-1
D: NA
size: NA

DNA: TGTGCCATCAGCCAGAGTCTCGGCTCCTACAATGAGCAGTTCTTC
CDR3: CAISQSLGSYNEQFF
J: TRBJ2-1
V: TRBV10-3
D: NA
size: many

DNA: TGCGCCAGCAGCTTGACAGGGGTCACTGAAGCTTTCTTT
CDR3: CASSLTGVTEAFF
J: TRBJ1-1
V: TRBV5-1
D: TRBD1
size: many

DNA: TGTGCCAGCATAGGTGGGGGGGGGGAGTACTTC
CDR3: CASIGGGGEYF
J: TRBJ2-5
V: TRBV6-6
D: TRBD2
size: NA

DNA: TGTGCCAGCAGCTTGAGGCAGGCCAATCAGCCCCAGCATTTT
CDR3: CASSLRQANQPQHF
J: TRBJ1-5
V: TRBV5-6
D: NA
size: NA

DNA: TGCAGTGCTCTTTTATCGCAGGGAGCATATGGCTACACCTTC
CDR3: CSALLSQGAYGYTF
J: TRBJ1-2
V: TRBV20-1
D: NA
size: few

DNA: TGCAGTGCTAGAGAGAGCGGGGTGACAGATACGCAGTATTTT
CDR3: CSARESGVTDTQYF
J: TRBJ2-3
V: TRBV20-1
D: TRBD2
size: NA

DNA: TGTGCCAGCAGCGTAGACGGGACCGGCGAGCAGTACTTC
CDR3: CASSVDGTGEQYF
J: TRBJ2-7
V: TRBV9
D: NA
size: NA

DNA: TGCGCCAGCAGCCAACGAACCCCAGGGGTCTCCCAATACAATGAGCAGTACTTC
CDR3: CASSQRTPGVSQYNEQYF
J: TRBJ2-7
V: TRBV4-1
D: NA
size: NA

DNA: TGTGCCAGCAGCTTGGAAGGCTTGCTGCCTGGAGGGAATGAGCAGTTCTTC
CDR3: CASSLEGLLPGGNEQFF
J: TRBJ2-1
V: TRBV5-6
D: NA
size: NA

DNA: TGCAGTGCTAGAGATCACCCGGAGGAGAGTGAGCAGTTCTTC
CDR3: CSARDHPEESEQFF
J: TRBJ2-1
V: TRBV20-1
D: NA
size: NA

DNA: TGTGCCAGCAGCTTATCGGGGGGCCTCTCTGGGGCCAACGTCCTGACTTTC
CDR3: CASSLSGGLSGANVLTF
J: TRBJ2-6
V: TRBV7-2
D: NA
size: NA

DNA: TGTGCCAGCAGCCAACGCCCCGGGACACACGACTCTAATGAGCAGTACTTC
CDR3: CASSQRPGTHDSNEQYF
J: TRBJ2-5
V: TRBV14
D: NA
size: NA

DNA: TGCGCCAGCAGGACCGGGACGGAGAATTCACCCCTCCACTTT
CDR3: CASRTGTENSPLHF
J: TRBJ1-6
V: TRBV5-1
D: NA
size: NA

DNA: TGTGCCAGCAGCCCGACAGGGAATACGGATCAGCCCCAGCATTTT
CDR3: CASSPTGNTDQPQHF
J: TRBJ1-5
V: TRBV5-5
D: TRBD1
size: few

DNA: TGTGCCAGCAGCCAATTTGGCGGGGGTGGCTACACCTTC
CDR3: CASSQFGGGGYTF
J: TRBJ1-2
V: TRBV3-1
D: NA
size: once

DNA: TGCAGTGCTAGAAGCGGGACAACGAACACTGAAGCTTTCTTT
CDR3: CSARSGTTNTEAFF
J: TRBJ1-1
V: TRBV20-1
D: NA
size: few

DNA: TGTGCCAGCAGCCAAGTCGGGAAGTGGGAGACCCAGTACTTC
CDR3: CASSQVGKWETQYF
J: TRBJ2-5
V: TRBV4-2
D: NA
size: few